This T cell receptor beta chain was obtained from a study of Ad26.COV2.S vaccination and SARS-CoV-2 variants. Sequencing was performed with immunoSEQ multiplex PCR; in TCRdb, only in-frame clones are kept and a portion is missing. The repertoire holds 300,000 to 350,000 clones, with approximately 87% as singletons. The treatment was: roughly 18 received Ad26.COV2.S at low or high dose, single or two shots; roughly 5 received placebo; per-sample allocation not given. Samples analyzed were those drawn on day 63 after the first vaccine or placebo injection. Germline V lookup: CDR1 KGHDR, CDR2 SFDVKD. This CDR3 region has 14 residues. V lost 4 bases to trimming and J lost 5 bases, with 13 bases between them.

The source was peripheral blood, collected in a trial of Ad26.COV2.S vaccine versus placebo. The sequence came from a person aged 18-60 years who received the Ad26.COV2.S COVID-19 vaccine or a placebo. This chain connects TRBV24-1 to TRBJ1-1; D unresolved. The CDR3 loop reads CATSDSFRRTEAFF. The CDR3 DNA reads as TGTGCCACCAGTGACTCTTTCCGACGGACTGAAGCTTTCTTT.